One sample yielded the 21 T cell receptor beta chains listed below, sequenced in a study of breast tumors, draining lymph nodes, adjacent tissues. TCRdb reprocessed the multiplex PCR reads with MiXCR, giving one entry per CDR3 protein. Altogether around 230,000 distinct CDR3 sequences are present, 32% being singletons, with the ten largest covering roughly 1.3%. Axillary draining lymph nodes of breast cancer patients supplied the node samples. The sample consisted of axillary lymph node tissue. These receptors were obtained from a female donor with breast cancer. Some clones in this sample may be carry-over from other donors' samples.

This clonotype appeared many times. The CDR3 reads CAWTRTGSNQPQHF. The DNA for the CDR3 is TGTGCCTGGACCCGTACGGGCAGCAATCAGCCCCAGCATTTT. The chain carries TRBV30 and TRBJ1-5; D not resolved. Germline CDR1 GTSNPN, CDR2 SVGIG (reference sequence). The CDR3 is 14 residues long. V gave up 4 bases and J gave up 1 base, with 11 bases separating them. The whole variable domain, remainder taken from reference TRBV30 and TRBJ1-5, is SQTIHQWPATLVQPVGSPLSLECTVEGTSNPNLYWYRQAAGRGLQLLFYSVGIGQISSEVPQNLSASRPQDRQFILSSKKLLLSDSGFYLCAWTRTGSNQPQHFGDGTRLSIL.

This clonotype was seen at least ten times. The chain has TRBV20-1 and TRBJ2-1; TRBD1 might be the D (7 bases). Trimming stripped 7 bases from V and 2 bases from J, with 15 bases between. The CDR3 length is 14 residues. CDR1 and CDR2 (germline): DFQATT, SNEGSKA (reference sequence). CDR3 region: CSVRGDSTYNEQFF. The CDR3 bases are TGCAGTGTAAGGGGGGACAGCACCTACAATGAGCAGTTCTTC.

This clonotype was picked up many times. CDR3: CSARDGQVDKNIQYF. CDR3 DNA sequence: TGCAGTGCTAGAGACGGACAGGTAGACAAAAACATTCAGTACTTC. The rearrangement uses TRBV20-1 and TRBJ2-4; 7 nucleotides agree with TRBD1. CDR3 size: 15 residues. Per the germline V gene, CDR1 is DFQATT and CDR2 is SNEGSKA (reference sequence). Germline trimming cut 0 bases from V and 3 bases from J; bases unmatched to any gene: 5.

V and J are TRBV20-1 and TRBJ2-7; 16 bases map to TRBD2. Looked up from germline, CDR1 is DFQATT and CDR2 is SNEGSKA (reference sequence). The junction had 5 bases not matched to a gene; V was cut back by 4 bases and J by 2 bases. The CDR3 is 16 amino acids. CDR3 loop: CSANPGTSGRAYEQYF. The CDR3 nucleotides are TGCAGTGCTAACCCCGGGACTAGCGGGAGGGCCTACGAGCAGTACTTC.

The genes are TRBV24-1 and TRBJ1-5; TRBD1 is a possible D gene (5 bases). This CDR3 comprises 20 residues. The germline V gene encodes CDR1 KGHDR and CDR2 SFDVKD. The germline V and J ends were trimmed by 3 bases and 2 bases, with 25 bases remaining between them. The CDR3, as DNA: TGTGCCACCAGTGATCGGATCAGGACACCGGGCCTTTATGGCAATCAGCCCCAGCATTTT. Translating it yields CATSDRIRTPGLYGNQPQHF.

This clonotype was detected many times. The CDR3: CASSLAGGGTDTQYF. CDR3 sequence (DNA): TGTGCCAGCAGCTTAGCTGGGGGGGGCACAGATACGCAGTATTTT. V and J are TRBV11-1 and TRBJ2-3; TRBD2 agrees at 7 bases. The CDR3 is 15 residues long. V gave up 0 bases and J gave up 1 base; unmatched junction bases: 1. Germline V CDR1 and CDR2: SGHAT, FQDESV (reference sequence). The complete variable domain, with remaining parts taken from reference TRBV11-1 and TRBJ2-3, reads EAEVAQSPRYKITEKSQAVAFWCDPISGHATLYWYRQILGQGPELLVQFQDESVVDDSQLPKDRFSAERLKGVDSTLKIQPAELGDSAMYLCASSLAGGGTDTQYFGPGTRLTVL.

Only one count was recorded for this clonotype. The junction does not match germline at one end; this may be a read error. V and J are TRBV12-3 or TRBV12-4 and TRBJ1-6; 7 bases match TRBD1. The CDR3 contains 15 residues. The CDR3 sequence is CARSLGGIGEPPLHF. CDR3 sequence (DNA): TGTGCCCGCAGTTTAGGGGGCATTGGGGAACCACCCCTCCACTTT.

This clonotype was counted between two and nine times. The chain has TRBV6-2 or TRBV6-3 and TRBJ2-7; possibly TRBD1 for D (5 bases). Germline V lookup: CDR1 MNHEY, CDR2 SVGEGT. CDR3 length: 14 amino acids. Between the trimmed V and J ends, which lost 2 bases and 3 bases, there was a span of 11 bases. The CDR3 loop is CASSYTRAYYEQYF. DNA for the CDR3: TGTGCCAGCAGTTACACCAGGGCATACTACGAGCAGTACTTC.

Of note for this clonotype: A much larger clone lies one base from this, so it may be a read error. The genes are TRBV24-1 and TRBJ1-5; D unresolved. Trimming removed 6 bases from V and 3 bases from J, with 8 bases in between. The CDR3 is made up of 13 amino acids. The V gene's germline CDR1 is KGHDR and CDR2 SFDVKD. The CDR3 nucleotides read TGTGCCACCAGTTACGGGAACAATCAGCCCCAGCATTTT. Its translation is CATSYGNNQPQHF.

CDR3 protein: CASSRTLAGGIEQYF. The CDR3 coding sequence is TGTGCCAGCAGCCGAACGCTAGCGGGAGGGATCGAGCAGTACTTC. The V gene is TRBV7-9, the J gene TRBJ2-7; TRBD2 aligns across 12 bases. The trim removed 5 bases at V and 6 bases at J, leaving 8 bases unmatched. Germline V gene sequence: CDR1 SEHNR, CDR2 FQNEAQ (reference sequence). There are 15 residues in the CDR3.

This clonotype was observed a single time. As DNA, the CDR3 is TGTGCCAGCAACCCAGGGGGGGGGCAGTCCGAGGGCTACACCTTC. Translated: CASNPGGGQSEGYTF. The V and J genes are TRBV7-3 and TRBJ1-2, with 7 positions matching TRBD1. The ends lost 7 bases at V and 8 bases at J; junction bases unmatched: 16. This CDR3 has 15 residues. From germline, CDR1 is SGHTA and CDR2 FQGTGA.

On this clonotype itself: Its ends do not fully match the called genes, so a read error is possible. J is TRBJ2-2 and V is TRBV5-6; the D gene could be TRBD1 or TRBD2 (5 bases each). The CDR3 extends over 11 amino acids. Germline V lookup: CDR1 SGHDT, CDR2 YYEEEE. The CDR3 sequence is CASSLVGALFF. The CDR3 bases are TGTGCCAGCAGTCTGGTCGGGGCGCTGTTTTTT.

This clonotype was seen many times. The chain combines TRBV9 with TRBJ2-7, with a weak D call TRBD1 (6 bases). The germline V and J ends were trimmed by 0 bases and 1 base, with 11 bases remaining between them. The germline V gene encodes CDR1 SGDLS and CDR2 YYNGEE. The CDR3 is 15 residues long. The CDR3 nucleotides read TGTGCCAGCAGCGTAGCCCCGGGACAATCCTACGAGCAGTACTTC. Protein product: CASSVAPGQSYEQYF.

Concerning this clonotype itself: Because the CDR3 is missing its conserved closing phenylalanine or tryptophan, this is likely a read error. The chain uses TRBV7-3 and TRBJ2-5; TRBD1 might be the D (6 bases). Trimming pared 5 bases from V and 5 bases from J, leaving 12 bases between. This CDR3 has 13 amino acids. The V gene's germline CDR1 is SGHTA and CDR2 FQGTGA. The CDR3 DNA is TGTGCCAGCAGCCCGAACAGGGTGGAGACCCAGTACCTC. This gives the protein CASSPNRVETQYL.

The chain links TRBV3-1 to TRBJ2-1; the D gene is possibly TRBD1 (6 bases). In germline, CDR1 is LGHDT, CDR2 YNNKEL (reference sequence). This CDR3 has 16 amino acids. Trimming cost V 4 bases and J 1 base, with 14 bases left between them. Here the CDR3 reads CASSLPARGSYNEQFF. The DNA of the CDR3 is TGTGCCAGCAGCCTCCCCGCCAGGGGTTCCTACAATGAGCAGTTCTTC.

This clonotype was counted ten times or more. CDR3: CAWSVNLLGSHGYEQYF. The DNA for the CDR3 is TGTGCCTGGAGTGTAAATTTGTTAGGTAGCCACGGCTACGAGCAGTACTTC. The chain is built from TRBV30 and TRBJ2-7; D is undetermined. The CDR3 runs 17 residues. The germline CDR1 and CDR2 sequences are GTSNPN and SVGIG (reference sequence). Trimming shortened V by 0 bases and J by 3 bases, and 21 bases separated the two germline ends.

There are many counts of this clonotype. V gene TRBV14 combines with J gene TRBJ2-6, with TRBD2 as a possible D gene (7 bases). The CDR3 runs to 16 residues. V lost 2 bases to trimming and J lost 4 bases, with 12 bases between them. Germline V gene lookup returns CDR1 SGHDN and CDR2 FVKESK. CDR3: CASSQRGAGGANVLTF. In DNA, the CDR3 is TGTGCCAGCAGCCAACGGGGGGCGGGAGGGGCCAACGTCCTGACTTTC.

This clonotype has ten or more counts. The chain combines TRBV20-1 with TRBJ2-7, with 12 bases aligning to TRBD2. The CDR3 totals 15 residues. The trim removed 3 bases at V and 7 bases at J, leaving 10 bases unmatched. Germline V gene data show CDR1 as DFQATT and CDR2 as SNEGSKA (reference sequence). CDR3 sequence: CSASRTSGTPREQYF. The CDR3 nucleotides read TGCAGTGCTAGTAGGACTAGCGGGACCCCAAGGGAGCAGTACTTC.

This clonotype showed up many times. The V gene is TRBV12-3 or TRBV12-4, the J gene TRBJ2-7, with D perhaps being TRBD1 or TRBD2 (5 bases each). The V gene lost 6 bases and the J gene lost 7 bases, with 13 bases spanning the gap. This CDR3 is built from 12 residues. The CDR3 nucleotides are TGTGCCAGCAGAATAGGATGGGGGGAGCAGTACTTC. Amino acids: CASRIGWGEQYF.

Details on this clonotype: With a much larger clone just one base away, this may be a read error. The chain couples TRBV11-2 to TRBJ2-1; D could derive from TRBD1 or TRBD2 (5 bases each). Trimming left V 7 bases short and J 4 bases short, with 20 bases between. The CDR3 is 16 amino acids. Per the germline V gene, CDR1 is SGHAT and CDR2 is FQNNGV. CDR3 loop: CASTLNPGPAYNEQFF. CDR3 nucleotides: TGTGCCAGCACCCTAAACCCGGGACCAGCGTACAATGAGCAGTTCTTC.

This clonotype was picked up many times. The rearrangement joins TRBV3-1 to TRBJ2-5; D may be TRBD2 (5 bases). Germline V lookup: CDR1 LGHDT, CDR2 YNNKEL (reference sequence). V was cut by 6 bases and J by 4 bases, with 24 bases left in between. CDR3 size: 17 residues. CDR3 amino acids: CASSPDGGWARRETQYF. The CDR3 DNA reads TGTGCCAGCAGTCCGGATGGAGGTTGGGCTAGACGAGAGACCCAGTACTTC.